This T cell receptor (beta chain) originates from a study of T-cell memory formation after mild COVID-19. Study conclusions and caveats: Contracting clones from day 15 to 85 showed balanced CD4/CD8; later expanders favored CD4+. SARS-CoV-2 specificity was not confirmed for second-wave clones peaking on day 37.

TCRdb reanalysed the 5' RACE reads using MiXCR and keeps one entry per CDR3 protein. The sample lists about 310,000 distinct CDR3 sequences; approximately 16% were seen once. Regarding this clonotype: The target antigen is unknown.

Looked up from germline, CDR1 is MNHEY and CDR2 is SVGAGI. CDR3 length equals 14 residues. Trimming pared 1 base from V and 3 bases from J, leaving 6 bases between. The sequence came from a man between 18 and 29 years old who had mild COVID-19 (a few samples of this study predate the infection). Cell type and time point are not known. Sequencing input: PBMCs or a T cell subset sorted from them (not recorded which). The chain uses TRBV6-5 and TRBJ2-2, with a tentative D call TRBD2 (5 bases). CDR3 sequence (DNA): TGTGCCAGCAGTTACTGGACTTACACCGGGGAGCTGTTTTTT. It codes for CASSYWTYTGELFF.